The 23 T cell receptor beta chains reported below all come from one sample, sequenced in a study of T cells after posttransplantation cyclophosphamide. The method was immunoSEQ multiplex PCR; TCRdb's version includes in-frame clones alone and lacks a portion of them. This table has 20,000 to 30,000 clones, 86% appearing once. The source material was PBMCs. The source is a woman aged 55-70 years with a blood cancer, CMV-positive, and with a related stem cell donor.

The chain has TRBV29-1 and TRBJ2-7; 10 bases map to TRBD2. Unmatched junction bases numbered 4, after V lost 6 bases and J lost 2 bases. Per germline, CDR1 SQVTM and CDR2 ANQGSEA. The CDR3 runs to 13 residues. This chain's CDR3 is CSVVAGGAYEQYF. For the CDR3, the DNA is TGCAGCGTGGTAGCGGGAGGCGCCTACGAGCAGTACTTC.

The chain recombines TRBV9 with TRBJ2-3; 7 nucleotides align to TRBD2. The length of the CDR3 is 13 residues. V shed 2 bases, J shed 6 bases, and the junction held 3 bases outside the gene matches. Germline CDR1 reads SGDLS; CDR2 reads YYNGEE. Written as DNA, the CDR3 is TGTGCCAGCAGCGTCGGCGGGAGTGATACGCAGTATTTT. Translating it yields CASSVGGSDTQYF. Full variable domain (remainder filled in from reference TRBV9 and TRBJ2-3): DSGVTQTPKHLITATGQRVTLRCSPRSGDLSVYWYQQSLDQGLQFLIQYYNGEERAKGNILERFSAQQFPDLHSELNLSSLELGDSALYFCASSVGGSDTQYFGPGTRLTVL.

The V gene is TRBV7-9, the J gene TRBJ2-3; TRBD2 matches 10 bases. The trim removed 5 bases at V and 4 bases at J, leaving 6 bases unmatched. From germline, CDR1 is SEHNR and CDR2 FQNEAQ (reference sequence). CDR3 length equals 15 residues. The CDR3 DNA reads TGTGCCAGCAGCCTTCCGGGACTAGCGTCAGATACGCAGTATTTT. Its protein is CASSLPGLASDTQYF.

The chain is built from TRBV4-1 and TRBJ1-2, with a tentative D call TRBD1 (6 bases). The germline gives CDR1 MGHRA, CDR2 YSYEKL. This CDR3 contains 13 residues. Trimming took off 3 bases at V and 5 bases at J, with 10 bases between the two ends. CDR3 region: CASSQEQGYGYTF. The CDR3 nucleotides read TGCGCCAGCAGCCAGGAACAGGGTTATGGCTACACCTTC.

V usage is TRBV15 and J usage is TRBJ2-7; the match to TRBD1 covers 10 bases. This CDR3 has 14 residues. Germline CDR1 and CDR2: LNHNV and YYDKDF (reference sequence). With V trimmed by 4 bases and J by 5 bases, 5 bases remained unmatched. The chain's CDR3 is CATSIDRGPNEQYF. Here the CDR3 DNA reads TGTGCCACCAGCATTGACAGGGGGCCCAACGAGCAGTACTTC.

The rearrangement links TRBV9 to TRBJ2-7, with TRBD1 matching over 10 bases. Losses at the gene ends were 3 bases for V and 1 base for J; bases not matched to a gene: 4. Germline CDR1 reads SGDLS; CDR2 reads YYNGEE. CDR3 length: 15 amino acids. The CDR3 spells CASSGGTGVSYEQYF. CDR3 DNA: TGTGCCAGCAGCGGGGGGACAGGGGTTTCCTACGAGCAGTACTTC.

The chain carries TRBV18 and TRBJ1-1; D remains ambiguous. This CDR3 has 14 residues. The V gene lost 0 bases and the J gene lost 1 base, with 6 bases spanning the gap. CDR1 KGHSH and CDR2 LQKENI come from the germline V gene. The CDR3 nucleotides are TGTGCCAGCTCACCACCTATCAGGAACACTGAAGCTTTCTTT. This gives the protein CASSPPIRNTEAFF.

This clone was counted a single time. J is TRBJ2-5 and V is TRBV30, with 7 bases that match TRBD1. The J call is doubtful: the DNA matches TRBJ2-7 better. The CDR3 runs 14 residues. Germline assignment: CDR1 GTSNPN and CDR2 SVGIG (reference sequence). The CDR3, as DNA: TGTGCCTGGAACCGACAGGGTGGCGCCTACGAGCAGTACTTC. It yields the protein CAWNRQGGAYEQYF.

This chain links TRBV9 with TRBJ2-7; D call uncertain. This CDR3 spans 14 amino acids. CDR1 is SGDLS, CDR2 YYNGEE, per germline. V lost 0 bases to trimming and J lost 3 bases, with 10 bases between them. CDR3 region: CASSVGQANYEQYF. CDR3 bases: TGTGCCAGCAGCGTAGGGCAGGCCAACTACGAGCAGTACTTC.

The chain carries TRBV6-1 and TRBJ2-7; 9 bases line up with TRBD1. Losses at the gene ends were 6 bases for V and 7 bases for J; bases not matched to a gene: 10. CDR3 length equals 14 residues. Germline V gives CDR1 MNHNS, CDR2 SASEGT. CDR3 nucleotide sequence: TGTGCCAGCAGACCCTCATACAGGGGGCGAGAGCAGTACTTC. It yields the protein CASRPSYRGREQYF.

CDR3 in DNA: TGTGCTAGTGGTTTGGTGTTGGGACAGGGTCCCTACGAGCAGTACTTC. This codes for CASGLVLGQGPYEQYF. The chain uses TRBV12-5 and TRBJ2-7; TRBD1 aligns across 9 bases. CDR1 is LGHNT, CDR2 FRNRAP, per germline. The CDR3 consists of 16 residues. Losses at the gene ends were 0 bases for V and 2 bases for J; bases not matched to a gene: 5. Complete variable domain (other parts from reference TRBV12-5 and TRBJ2-7): DARVTQTPRHKVTEMGQEVTMRCQPILGHNTVFWYRQTMMQGLELLAYFRNRAPLDDSGMPKDRFSAEMPDATLATLKIQPSEPRDSAVYFCASGLVLGQGPYEQYFGPGTRLTVT.

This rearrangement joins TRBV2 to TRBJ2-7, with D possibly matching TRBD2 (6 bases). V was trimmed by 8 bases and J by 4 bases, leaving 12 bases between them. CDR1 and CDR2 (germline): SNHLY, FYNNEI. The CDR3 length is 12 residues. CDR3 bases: TGTGCCAGCCAGGGACTTCGGTACGAGCAGTACTTC. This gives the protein CASQGLRYEQYF.

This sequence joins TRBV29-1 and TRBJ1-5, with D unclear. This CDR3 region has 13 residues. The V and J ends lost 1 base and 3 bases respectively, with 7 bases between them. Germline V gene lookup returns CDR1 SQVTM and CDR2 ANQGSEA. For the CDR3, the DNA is TGCAGCGTTGAAGTCCAGGCCAATCAGCCCCAGCATTTT. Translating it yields CSVEVQANQPQHF.

The CDR3 DNA reads as TGTGCCAGTAGACACACTACTAGCGGGCAAGAAGAGACCCAGTACTTC. Translation: CASRHTTSGQEETQYF. The chain has TRBV19 and TRBJ2-5; TRBD2 matches at 9 bases. The ends lost 6 bases at V and 3 bases at J; junction bases unmatched: 11. Germline CDR1 LNHDA, CDR2 SQIVND (reference sequence). This CDR3 is built from 16 residues.

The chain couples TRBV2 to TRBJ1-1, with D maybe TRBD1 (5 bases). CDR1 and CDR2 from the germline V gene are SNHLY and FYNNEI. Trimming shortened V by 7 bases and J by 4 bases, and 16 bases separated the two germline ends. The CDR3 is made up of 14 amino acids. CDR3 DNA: TGTGCCAGCATCAGGTGGGGAGGGACCACTGAAGCTTTCTTT. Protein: CASIRWGGTTEAFF.

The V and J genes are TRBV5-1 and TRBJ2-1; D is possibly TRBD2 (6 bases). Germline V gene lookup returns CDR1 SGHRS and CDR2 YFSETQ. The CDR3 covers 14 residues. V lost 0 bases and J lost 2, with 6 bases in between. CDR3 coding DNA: TGCGCCAGCAGCTTGGGGACTACCTACAATGAGCAGTTCTTC. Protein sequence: CASSLGTTYNEQFF.

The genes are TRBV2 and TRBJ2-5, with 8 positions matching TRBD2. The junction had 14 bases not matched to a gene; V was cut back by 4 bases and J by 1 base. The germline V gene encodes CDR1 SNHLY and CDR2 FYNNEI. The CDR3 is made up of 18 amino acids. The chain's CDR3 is CASSGFLGTRVRQETQYF. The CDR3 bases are TGTGCCAGCAGTGGATTCCTCGGGACTAGGGTCCGCCAAGAGACCCAGTACTTC.

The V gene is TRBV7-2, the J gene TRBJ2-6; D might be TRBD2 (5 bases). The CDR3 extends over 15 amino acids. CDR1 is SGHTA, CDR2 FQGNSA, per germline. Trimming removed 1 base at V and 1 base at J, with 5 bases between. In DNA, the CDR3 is TGTGCCAGCAGCTTAGGAGGGTCTGGGGCCAACGTCCTGACTTTC. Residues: CASSLGGSGANVLTF. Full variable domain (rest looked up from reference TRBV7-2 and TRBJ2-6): GAGVSQSPSNKVTEKGKDVELRCDPISGHTALYWYRQSLGQGLEFLIYFQGNSAPDKSGLPSDRFSAERTGGSVSTLTIQRTQQEDSAVYLCASSLGGSGANVLTFGAGSRLTVL.

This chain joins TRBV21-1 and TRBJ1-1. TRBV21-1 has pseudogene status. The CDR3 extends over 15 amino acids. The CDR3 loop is CASSWRELMNTEAFF. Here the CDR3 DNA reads TGTGCCAGCAGCTGGAGAGAGCTCATGAACACTGAAGCTTTCTTT.

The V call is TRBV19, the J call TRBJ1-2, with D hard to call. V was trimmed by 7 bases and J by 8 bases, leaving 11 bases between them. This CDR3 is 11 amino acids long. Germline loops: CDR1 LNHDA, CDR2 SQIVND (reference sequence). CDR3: CASTGGWGYTF. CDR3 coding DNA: TGTGCCAGTACTGGAGGGTGGGGCTACACCTTC.

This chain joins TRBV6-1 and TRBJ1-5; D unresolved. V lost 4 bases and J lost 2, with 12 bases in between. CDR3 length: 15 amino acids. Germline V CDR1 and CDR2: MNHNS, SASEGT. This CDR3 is CASSGVYGGNQPQHF. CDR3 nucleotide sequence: TGTGCCAGCAGTGGGGTCTATGGAGGCAATCAGCCCCAGCATTTT.

The CDR3 loop reads CAISESPARGNQPQHF. In nucleotides, the CDR3 is TGTGCCATCAGTGAGTCTCCCGCCAGGGGCAATCAGCCCCAGCATTTT. V gene TRBV10-3 combines with J gene TRBJ1-5, with D tentatively TRBD1 (5 bases). V lost 0 bases and J lost 2, with 11 bases in between. Germline V gene sequence: CDR1 ENHRY, CDR2 SYGVKD. This CDR3 has 16 residues.

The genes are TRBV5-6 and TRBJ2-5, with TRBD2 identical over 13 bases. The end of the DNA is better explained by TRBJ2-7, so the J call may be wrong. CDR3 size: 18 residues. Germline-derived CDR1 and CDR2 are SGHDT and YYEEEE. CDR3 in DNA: TGTGCCAGCAGCTTACCTGGGACTAGCGGGATAATGCCCTACGAGCAGTACTTC. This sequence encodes CASSLPGTSGIMPYEQYF.